This T cell receptor (beta chain) is drawn from a study of T cells in Graves' hyperthyroidism and ophthalmopathy. Across the study: Initial diagnosis, before any treatment, was when peripheral blood was collected.

In making diagnoses, clinical symptoms, serum thyroxine and TRAb, thyroid ultrasound and orbital computed tomography were all used. This clonotype has at least ten counts. The source material, RNA transcripts, was used to amplify TCR beta CDR3 regions. First-round RT-PCR of the TCR CDR3 relied on the HTBI primer set. TCRdb re-analysed the multiplex PCR reads in MiXCR, keeping a single row per CDR3 protein. The data hold under 400,000 distinct CDR3 sequences, with around 18% observed a single time. The TCR was taken from a woman between 35 and 50 years old with Graves' ophthalmopathy. Sequenced material: blood.

CDR3 region: CASSLRAAQYF. DNA for the CDR3: TGTGCCAGCAGCCTCAGAGCGGCCCAGTACTTC. The rearrangement joins TRBV7-2 to TRBJ2-5; possible D gene TRBD2, 5 bases. This CDR3 comprises 11 residues. Trimming took off 5 bases at V and 9 bases at J, with 10 bases between the two ends. Germline-derived CDR1 and CDR2 are SGHTA and FQGNSA. The entire variable domain, with the rest obtained from reference TRBV7-2 and TRBJ2-5, is as follows: GAGVSQSPSNKVTEKGKDVELRCDPISGHTALYWYRQSLGQGLEFLIYFQGNSAPDKSGLPSDRFSAERTGGSVSTLTIQRTQQEDSAVYLCASSLRAAQYFGPGTRLLVL.